The clone carrying this TCR beta chain was seen ten or more times. Antigen unknown. The source of the sample is a study of breast tumors, draining lymph nodes, adjacent tissues. TCRdb ran MiXCR on the multiplex PCR reads and lists one entry per CDR3 protein. The table includes some 100,000 distinct CDR3 sequences, 21% detected once. Breast cancer patients provided tissue from their axillary draining lymph nodes. Germline V lookup: CDR1 SGHNT, CDR2 YYREEE (reference sequence). V lost 4 bases, J lost 0 bases, and 14 bases lay in between. The CDR3 is 17 amino acids. Overall study findings and caveats: Tumor repertoires ranked between lymph nodes and nontumor tissue in diversity, with V and J gene preferences. Data only fit, rather than demonstrated, lymph node origin of most tumor T cells. Compared with basal-like, luminal-like tumors shared significantly more repertoire with nontumor tissue.

This sequence joins TRBV5-4 and TRBJ1-6; D gene uncertain. The sequenced sample consisted of axillary lymph node tissue. This receptor was obtained from a female donor with breast cancer. Some clones in this sample may be carry-over from other donors' samples. CDR3 amino acids: CASSEGFQSSYNSPLHF. Written as DNA, the CDR3 is TGTGCCAGCAGCGAGGGATTCCAGAGCTCCTATAATTCACCCCTCCACTTT.